The next 5 T cell receptor beta chains were all read from a single sample in a study of blood T cell repertoires in COVID-19. Clones were read by immunoSEQ multiplex PCR, and TCRdb kept only the in-frame ones, dropping some. The sample shows some 200,000 clones, more than 65% of them seen only once. The sample comprised peripheral blood. These receptors came from a woman aged 55 to 70 with acute or convalescent COVID-19.

The chain links TRBV4-1 to TRBJ1-4; D is uncertain. Germline V gene lookup returns CDR1 MGHRA and CDR2 YSYEKL. This CDR3 has 15 amino acids. The V end lost 0 bases, the J end lost 5 bases, and 10 bases lay between the germline ends. CDR3 amino acids: CASSQERLRNEKLFF. The CDR3 DNA reads TGCGCCAGCAGCCAAGAAAGGCTCAGGAATGAAAAACTGTTTTTT.

CDR3 DNA: TGTGCCAGCAGCTCTATGAACGGACAGGGGGGCTATGGCTACACCTTC. It specifies CASSSMNGQGGYGYTF. This chain uses TRBV6-2 or TRBV6-3 with TRBJ1-2; 10 bases align to TRBD1. The length of the CDR3 is 16 residues. The ends lost 6 bases at V and 4 bases at J; junction bases unmatched: 11. Germline V CDR1 and CDR2: MNHEY, SVGEGT.

Note on this clone: Other DNA variants within this sample encode the same CDR3. The chain employs TRBV29-1 and TRBJ1-1; D gene unclear. The CDR3 length is 13 residues. The germline V and J ends were trimmed by 3 bases and 1 base, with 9 bases remaining between them. Germline values: CDR1 SQVTM, CDR2 ANQGSEA. The CDR3: CSVDRGGNTEAFF. The CDR3 bases are TGCAGCGTTGATCGGGGAGGGAACACTGAAGCTTTCTTT.

In its sample, this clone was seen a few times. This chain links TRBV19 with TRBJ2-5; 11 bases line up with TRBD2. V dropped 4 bases and J dropped 4; count of bases not matched to a gene: 5. The CDR3 has 15 residues. CDR1 and CDR2 (germline): LNHDA, SQIVND (reference sequence). CDR3 sequence: CASSSGTSGRETQYF. CDR3 sequence (DNA): TGTGCCAGTAGTAGCGGGACTAGCGGACGAGAGACCCAGTACTTC.

The V gene is TRBV5-6, the J gene TRBJ1-2; 9 bases map to TRBD1. The CDR3 runs to 15 residues. The V and J ends lost 0 bases and 8 bases, in that order; junction bases with no gene match: 8. Germline lookup yields CDR1 SGHDT and CDR2 YYEEEE. The CDR3 DNA reads as TGTGCCAGCAGCTTGGTTGGACAGGGGTCGTTGGGCTACACCTTC. The encoded protein is CASSLVGQGSLGYTF.